This TCR beta chain was identified during a study of CXCR3-negative and CXCR3-positive naive CD8 T cells. The authors gated naive CD8+ T cells as CD45RO-CCR7+CD27+CD95-. 5' RACE with UMI labels generated the TRB cDNA libraries. TCRdb reprocessed the 5' RACE reads and reports one entry per CDR3 protein, with no DNA. The listing contains just under 65,000 distinct CDR3 sequences. Findings and limits, study-wide: High diversity, comparable across both naive subsets, contrasted with much lower diversity in memory CD8+ cells. Against CXCR3-negative naive cells, CXCR3-positive naive cells showed more hydrophobic TRB CDR3s. CXCR3 levels fell partly with cryopreservation; most assays relied on fresh PBMCs.

CDR1 and CDR2 from the germline V gene are SQVTM and ANQGSEA. The CDR3 is 11 amino acids. Concerning this clonotype itself: Its specificity is unknown.

The chain employs TRBV29-1 and TRBJ2-1; TCRdb designates TRBD1, a call that cannot be tested without DNA. Sequenced: naive CXCR3+ CD8+ T cells from blood. This sample's subset: CD45RO-CCR7+CD27+CD95- naive CD8+ T cells expressing CXCR3 (TNR3+). This clonotype was obtained from a human donor in good health. Some clones in this sample may be carry-over from other donors' samples. CDR3: CSMTGGHEQFF.